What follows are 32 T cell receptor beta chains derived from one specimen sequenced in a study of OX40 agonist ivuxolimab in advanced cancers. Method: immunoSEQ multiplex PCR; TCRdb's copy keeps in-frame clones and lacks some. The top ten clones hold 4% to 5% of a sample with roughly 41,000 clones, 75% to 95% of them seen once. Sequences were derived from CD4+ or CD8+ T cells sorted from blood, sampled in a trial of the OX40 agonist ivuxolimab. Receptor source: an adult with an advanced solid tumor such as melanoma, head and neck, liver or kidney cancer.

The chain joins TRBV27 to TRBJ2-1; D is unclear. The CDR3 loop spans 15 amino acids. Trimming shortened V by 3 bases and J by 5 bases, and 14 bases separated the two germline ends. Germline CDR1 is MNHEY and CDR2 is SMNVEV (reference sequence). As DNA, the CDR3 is TGTGCCAGCAGTTTTCTTCCTAGGACCAACAATGAGCAGTTCTTC. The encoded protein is CASSFLPRTNNEQFF.

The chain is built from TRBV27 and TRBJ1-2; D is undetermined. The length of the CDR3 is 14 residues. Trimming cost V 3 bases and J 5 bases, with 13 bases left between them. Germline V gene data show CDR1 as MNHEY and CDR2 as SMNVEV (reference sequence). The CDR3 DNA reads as TGTGCCAGCAGTTTCGTCGGGATGGGGTATGGCTACACCTTC. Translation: CASSFVGMGYGYTF.

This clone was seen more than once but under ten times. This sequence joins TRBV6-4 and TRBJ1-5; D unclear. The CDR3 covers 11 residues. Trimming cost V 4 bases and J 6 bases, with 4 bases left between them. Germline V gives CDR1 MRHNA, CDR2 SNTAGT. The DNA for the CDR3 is TGTGCCAGCAGTGCTGGTCAGCCCCAGCATTTT. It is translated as CASSAGQPQHF.

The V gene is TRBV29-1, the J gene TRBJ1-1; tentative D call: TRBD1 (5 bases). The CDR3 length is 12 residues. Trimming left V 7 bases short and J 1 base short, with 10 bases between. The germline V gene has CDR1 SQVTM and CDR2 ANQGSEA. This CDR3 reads CSAGTSNTEAFF. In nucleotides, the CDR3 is TGCAGCGCCGGGACGTCGAACACTGAAGCTTTCTTT. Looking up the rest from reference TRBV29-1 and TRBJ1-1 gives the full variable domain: SAVISQKPSRDICQRGTSLTIQCQVDSQVTMMFWYRQQPGQSLTLIATANQGSEATYESGFVIDKFPISRPNLTFSTLTVSNMSPEDSSIYLCSAGTSNTEAFFGQGTRLTVV.

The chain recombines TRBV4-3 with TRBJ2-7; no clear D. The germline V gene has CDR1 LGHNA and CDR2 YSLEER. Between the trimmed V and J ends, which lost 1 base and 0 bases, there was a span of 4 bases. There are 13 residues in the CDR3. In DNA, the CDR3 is TGCGCCAGCAGCCAAGGCACCTCCTACGAGCAGTACTTC. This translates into CASSQGTSYEQYF.

The CDR3 DNA sequence: TGTGCCAGCAGTGAATGGTTTTTGGGACAGGGCCCATACGAGCAGTACGTC. It yields the protein CASSEWFLGQGPYEQYV. The chain has TRBV6-1 and TRBJ2-7; 9 bases fit TRBD1. Germline loops: CDR1 MNHNS, CDR2 SASEGT. The CDR3 is made up of 17 amino acids. Trimming at V came to 2 bases and at J to 4 bases, leaving 12 bases not matched to a gene.

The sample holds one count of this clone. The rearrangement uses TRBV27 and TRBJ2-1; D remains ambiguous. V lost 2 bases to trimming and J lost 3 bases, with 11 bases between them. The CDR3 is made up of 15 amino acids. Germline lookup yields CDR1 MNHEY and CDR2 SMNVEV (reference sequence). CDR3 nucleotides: TGTGCCAGCAGTTTAGGAGCGCATTTCTACAATGAGCAGTTCTTC. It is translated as CASSLGAHFYNEQFF.

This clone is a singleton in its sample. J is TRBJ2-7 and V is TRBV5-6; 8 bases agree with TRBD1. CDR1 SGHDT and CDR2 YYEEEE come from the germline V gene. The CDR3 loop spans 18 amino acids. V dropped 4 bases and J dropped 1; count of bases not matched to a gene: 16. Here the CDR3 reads CASSLLEGTGETSYEQYF. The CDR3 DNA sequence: TGTGCCAGCAGCCTGTTAGAGGGGACAGGAGAGACTTCCTACGAGCAGTACTTC.

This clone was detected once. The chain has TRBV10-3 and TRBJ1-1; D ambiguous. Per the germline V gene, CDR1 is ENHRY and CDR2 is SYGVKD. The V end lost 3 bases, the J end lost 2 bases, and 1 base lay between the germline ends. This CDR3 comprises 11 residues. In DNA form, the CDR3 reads TGTGCCATCAGTGATAACACTGAAGCTTTCTTT. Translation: CAISDNTEAFF.

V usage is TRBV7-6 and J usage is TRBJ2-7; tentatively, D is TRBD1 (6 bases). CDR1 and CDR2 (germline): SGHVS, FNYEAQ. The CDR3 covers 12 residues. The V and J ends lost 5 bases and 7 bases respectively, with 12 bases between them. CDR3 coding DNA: TGTGCCAGCAGCCCTGGACAGCCAGAGCAGTACTTC. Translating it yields CASSPGQPEQYF.

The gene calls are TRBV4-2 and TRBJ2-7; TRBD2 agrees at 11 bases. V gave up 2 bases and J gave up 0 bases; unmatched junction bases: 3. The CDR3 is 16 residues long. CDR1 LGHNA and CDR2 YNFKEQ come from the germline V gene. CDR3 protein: CASSQTSGSPSYEQYF. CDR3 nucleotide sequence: TGTGCCAGCAGCCAAACTAGCGGGAGCCCCTCCTACGAGCAGTACTTC.

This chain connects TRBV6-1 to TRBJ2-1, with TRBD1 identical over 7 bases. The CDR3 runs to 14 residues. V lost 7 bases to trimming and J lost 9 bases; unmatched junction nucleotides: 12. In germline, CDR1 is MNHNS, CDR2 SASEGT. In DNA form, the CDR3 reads TGTGCCAGCATTCCGACAGGGATTTTGGGTGAGCAGTTCTTC. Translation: CASIPTGILGEQFF.

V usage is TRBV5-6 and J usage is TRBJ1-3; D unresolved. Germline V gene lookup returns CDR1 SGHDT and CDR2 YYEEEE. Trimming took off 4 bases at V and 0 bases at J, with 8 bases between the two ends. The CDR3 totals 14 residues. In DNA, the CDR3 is TGTGCCAGCAGCCTCGGGTTCTCTGGAAACACCATATATTTT. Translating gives CASSLGFSGNTIYF. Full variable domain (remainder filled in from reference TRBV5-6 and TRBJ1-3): DAGVTQSPTHLIKTRGQQVTLRCSPKSGHDTVSWYQQALGQGPQFIFQYYEEEERQRGNFPDRFSGHQFPNYSSELNVNALLLGDSALYLCASSLGFSGNTIYFGEGSWLTVV.

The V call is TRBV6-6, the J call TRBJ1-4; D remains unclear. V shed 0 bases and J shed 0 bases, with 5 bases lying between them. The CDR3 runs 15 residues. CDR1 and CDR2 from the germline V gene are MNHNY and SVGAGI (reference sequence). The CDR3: CASSYSRATNEKLFF. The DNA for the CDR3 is TGTGCCAGCAGTTACTCCCGTGCAACTAATGAAAAACTGTTTTTT.

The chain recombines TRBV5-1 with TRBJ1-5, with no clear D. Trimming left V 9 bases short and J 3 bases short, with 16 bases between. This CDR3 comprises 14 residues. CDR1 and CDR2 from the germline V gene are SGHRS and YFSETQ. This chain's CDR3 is CATLLTGNNQPQHF. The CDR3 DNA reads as TGCGCCACTCTTTTGACGGGGAACAATCAGCCCCAGCATTTT.

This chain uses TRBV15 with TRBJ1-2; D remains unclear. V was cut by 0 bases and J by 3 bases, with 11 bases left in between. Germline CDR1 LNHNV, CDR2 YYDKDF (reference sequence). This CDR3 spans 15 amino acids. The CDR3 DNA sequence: TGTGCCACCAGCAGAGATCCCGGGCCCCACTATGGCTACACCTTC. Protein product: CATSRDPGPHYGYTF.

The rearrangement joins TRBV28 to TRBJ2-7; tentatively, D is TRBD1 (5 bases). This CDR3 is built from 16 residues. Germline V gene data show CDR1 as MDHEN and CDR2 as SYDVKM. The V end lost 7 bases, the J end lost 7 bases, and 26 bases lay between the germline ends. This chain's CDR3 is CASTQRRAGPDWEQYF. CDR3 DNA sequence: TGTGCCAGCACCCAAAGGCGCGCAGGGCCCGACTGGGAGCAGTACTTC.

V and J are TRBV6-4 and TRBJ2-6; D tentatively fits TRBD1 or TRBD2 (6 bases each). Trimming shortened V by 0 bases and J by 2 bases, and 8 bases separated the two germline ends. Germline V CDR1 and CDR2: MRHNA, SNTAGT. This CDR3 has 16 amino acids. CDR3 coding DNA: TGTGCCAGCAGTGACTCGGGGGGCGCTGGGGCCAACGTCCTGACTTTC. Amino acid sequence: CASSDSGGAGANVLTF.

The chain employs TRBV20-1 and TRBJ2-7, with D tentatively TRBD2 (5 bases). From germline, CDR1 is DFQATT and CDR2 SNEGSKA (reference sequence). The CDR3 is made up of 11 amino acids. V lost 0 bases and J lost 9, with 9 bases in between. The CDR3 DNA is TGCAGTGCTAGAGAGACTATACGGCAGTACGTC. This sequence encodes CSARETIRQYV.

CDR3 DNA sequence: TGTGCCAGTAGTATTGGAGCGGGAGCCTACAATGAGCAGTTCTTC. Its protein is CASSIGAGAYNEQFF. The chain recombines TRBV19 with TRBJ2-1; TRBD2 matches 8 bases. The CDR3 runs 15 residues. Germline V gene data show CDR1 as LNHDA and CDR2 as SQIVND (reference sequence). J gave up 2 bases and V 3 bases, and 3 bases lay outside the gene matches.

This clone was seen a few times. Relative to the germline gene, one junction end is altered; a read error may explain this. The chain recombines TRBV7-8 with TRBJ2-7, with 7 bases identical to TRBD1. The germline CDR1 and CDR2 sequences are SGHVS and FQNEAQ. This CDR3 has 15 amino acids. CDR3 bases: TGTGCCAGCAGCCCTCGACAGGGACCATCCTCCGAGCAGTACTTC. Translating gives CASSPRQGPSSEQYF. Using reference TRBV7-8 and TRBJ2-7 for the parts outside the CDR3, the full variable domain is GAGVSQSPRYKVAKRGQDVALRCDPISGHVSLFWYQQALGQGPEFLTYFQNEAQLDKSGLPSDRFFAERPEGSVSTLKIQRTQQEDSAVYLCASSPRQGPSSEQYFGPGTRLTVT.

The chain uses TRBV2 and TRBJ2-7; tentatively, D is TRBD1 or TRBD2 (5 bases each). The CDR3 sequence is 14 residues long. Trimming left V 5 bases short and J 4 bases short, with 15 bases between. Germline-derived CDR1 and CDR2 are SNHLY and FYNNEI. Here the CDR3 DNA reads TGTGCCAGCAGTATCCAACCGGGACCTTACGAGCAGTACGTC. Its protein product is CASSIQPGPYEQYV.

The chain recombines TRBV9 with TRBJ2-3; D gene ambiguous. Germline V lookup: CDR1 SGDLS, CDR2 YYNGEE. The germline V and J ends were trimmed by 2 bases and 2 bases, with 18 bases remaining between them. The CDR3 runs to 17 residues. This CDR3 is CASSVTGDDLYTDTQYF. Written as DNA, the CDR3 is TGTGCCAGCAGCGTCACCGGAGACGACCTATACACAGATACGCAGTATTTT.

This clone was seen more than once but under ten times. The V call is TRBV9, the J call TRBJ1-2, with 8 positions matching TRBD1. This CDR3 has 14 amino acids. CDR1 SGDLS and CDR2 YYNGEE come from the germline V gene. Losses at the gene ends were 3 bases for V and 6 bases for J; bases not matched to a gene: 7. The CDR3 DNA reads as TGTGCCAGCAGCGATGGACAGGGCACGGATGGCTACACCTTC. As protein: CASSDGQGTDGYTF.

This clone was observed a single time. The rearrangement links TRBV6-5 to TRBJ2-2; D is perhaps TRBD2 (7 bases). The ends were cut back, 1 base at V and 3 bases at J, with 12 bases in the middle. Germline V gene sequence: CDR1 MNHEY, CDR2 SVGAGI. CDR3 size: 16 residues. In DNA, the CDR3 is TGTGCCAGCAGTTACTGGGGGGGCCTTTACACCGGGGAGCTGTTTTTT. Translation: CASSYWGGLYTGELFF.

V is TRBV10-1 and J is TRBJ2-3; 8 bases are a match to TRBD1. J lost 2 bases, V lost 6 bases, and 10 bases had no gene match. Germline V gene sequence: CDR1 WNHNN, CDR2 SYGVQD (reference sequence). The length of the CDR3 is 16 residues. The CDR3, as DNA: TGCGCCAGCAGCCCCGTTGGACAGGGAATCACAGATACGCAGTATTTT. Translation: CASSPVGQGITDTQYF.

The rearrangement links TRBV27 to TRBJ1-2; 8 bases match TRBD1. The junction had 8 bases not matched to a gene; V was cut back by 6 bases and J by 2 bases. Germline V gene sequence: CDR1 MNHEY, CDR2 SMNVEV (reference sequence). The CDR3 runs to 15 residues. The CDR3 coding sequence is TGTGCCAGCAGCCGTCTAGGACAGGGAAACTATGGCTACACCTTC. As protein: CASSRLGQGNYGYTF.

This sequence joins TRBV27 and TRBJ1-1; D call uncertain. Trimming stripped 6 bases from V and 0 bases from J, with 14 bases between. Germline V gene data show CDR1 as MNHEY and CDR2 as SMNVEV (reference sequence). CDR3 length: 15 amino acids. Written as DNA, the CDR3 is TGTGCCAGCAGCCCCAGATATCTCATGAACACTGAAGCTTTCTTT. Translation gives CASSPRYLMNTEAFF.

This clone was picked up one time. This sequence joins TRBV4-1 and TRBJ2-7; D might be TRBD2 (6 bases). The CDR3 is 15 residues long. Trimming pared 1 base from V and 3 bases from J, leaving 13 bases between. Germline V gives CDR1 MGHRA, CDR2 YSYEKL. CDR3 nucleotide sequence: TGCGCCAGCAGCCAAGGGGGATCGGGGGTCTACGAGCAGTACTTC. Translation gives CASSQGGSGVYEQYF.

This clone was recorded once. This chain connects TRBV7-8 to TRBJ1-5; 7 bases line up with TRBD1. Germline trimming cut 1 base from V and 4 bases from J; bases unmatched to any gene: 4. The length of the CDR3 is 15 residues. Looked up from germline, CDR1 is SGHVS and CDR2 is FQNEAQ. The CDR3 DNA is TGTGCCAGCAGCTTAGGTCGGGACAGTAATCAGCCCCAGCATTTT. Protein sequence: CASSLGRDSNQPQHF.

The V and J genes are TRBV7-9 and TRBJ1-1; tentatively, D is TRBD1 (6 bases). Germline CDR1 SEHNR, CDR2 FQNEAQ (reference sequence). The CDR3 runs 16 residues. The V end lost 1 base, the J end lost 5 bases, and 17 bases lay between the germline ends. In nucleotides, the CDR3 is TGTGCCAGCAGCTTAGGGGGCAGGGGCGGGGTGACTGAAGCTTTCTTT. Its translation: CASSLGGRGGVTEAFF.

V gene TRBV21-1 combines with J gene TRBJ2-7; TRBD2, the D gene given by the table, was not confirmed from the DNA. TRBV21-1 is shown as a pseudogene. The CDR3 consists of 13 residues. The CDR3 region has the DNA TGTGCCAGTGGGACTAGCTACGTCCACGAGCAGTACTTC. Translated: CASGTSYVHEQYF.